This T cell receptor beta chain appears in the sequencing data of a study of vaccination and CD4 T cells after COVID-19. Study-wide context: A median of approximately 72 days (range 14 to 241) separated dose two from the taking of post-vaccine samples.

The V gene end was trimmed by 2 bases and the J gene end by 8 bases; junction bases not matched to a gene: 10. The CDR3 has 16 amino acids. In germline, CDR1 is MNHEY, CDR2 SVGAGI. As to treatment: roughly 11-day PBMC culture with coronavirus spike peptide pools or control peptides (ViraFEST assay). Cells were cultured for around 10 days, and then CD4+ T cells were isolated by negative selection. The Oncomine TCR Beta short-read assay sequenced DNA from cultured CD4+ T cells. The source of extracted genomic DNA was cultured CD4+ T cells. MiXCR, applied by TCRdb to the PCR reads, yields one record per CDR3 protein. This repertoire shows about 14,000 distinct CDR3 sequences, less than 70% found once; its top ten account for roughly an eighth. A word on this clonotype: What it recognizes is unknown.

Points from the study as a whole: The median number of SARS-CoV-2-reactive clonotypes increased from 21 to 38, a change that did not reach significance.

The origin of this receptor is a human donor who had recovered from COVID-19. Sequencing was performed on CD4+ T cells from blood, cultured in vitro. The chain joins TRBV6-5 to TRBJ1-2, with 11 bases that match TRBD1. The CDR3 coding sequence is TGTGCCAGCAGTTACCAACCTCGGACAGGGGGCCGCGGCTACACCTTC. Translation gives CASSYQPRTGGRGYTF.